The rows below give T cell receptor beta chains drawn from one sample of a study of blood T cell repertoires in COVID-19. Repertoires were generated with immunoSEQ multiplex PCR, while TCRdb's copy carries only in-frame clones and drops some. The sample gives under 350,000 clones, around nine tenths of which show up once; about 1.2% is in the top ten. Sample: peripheral blood. The receptors stem from a man aged 70 or older with acute or convalescent COVID-19. The CDR3 runs from the conserved cysteine through the conserved F or W. Each record gives: D gene, clone size, V gene, J gene, CDR3 DNA, CDR3 protein. D genes are given only for firm matches. Clone size is not always given. Where it is, it says once, few, many or a class for expanded clones.

D: TRBD2; size: few; V: TRBV30; J: TRBJ2-7; DNA: TGTGCCTGGTCGACTAGCGGGGGCTCCTACGAGCAGTACTTC; CDR3: CAWSTSGGSYEQYF
D: TRBD2; size: NA; V: TRBV30; J: TRBJ2-3; DNA: TGTGCCTGGACCCTTTTGCGGGGGAGCACAGATACGCAGTATTTT; CDR3: CAWTLLRGSTDTQYF
D: TRBD1; size: NA; V: TRBV9; J: TRBJ2-1; DNA: TGTGCCAGCAGTCAAAGACAGGGGGCTTACAATGAGCAGTTCTTC; CDR3: CASSQRQGAYNEQFF
D: NA; size: NA; V: TRBV19; J: TRBJ1-2; DNA: TGTGCCAGTAGTATCGCCAGGAACTATGGCTACACCTTC; CDR3: CASSIARNYGYTF
D: NA; size: NA; V: TRBV27; J: TRBJ1-5; DNA: TGTGCCAGCAGTTTTGGACAGTATAGCAATCAGCCCCAGCATTTT; CDR3: CASSFGQYSNQPQHF
D: TRBD1; size: NA; V: TRBV5-1; J: TRBJ1-1; DNA: TGCGCCAGCAGTTGGACAGGGGTGAACACTGAAGCTTTCTTT; CDR3: CASSWTGVNTEAFF
D: TRBD1; size: NA; V: TRBV6-5; J: TRBJ2-1; DNA: TGTGCCAGCAGACCTCCACAGGGGAATGAGCAGTTCTTC; CDR3: CASRPPQGNEQFF
D: NA; size: once; V: TRBV2; J: TRBJ2-6; DNA: TGTGCCAGCAGATCAAACCCGAGCCGCCCTGGGGCCAACGTCCTGACTTTC; CDR3: CASRSNPSRPGANVLTF
D: NA; size: NA; V: TRBV19; J: TRBJ1-1; DNA: TGTGCCAGTAGTATCCCGGACAGAGCTGAAGCTTTCTTT; CDR3: CASSIPDRAEAFF
D: NA; size: NA; V: TRBV6-2/TRBV6-3; J: TRBJ1-1; DNA: TGTGCCAGCAGTCCAAGCACTTTCAACACTGAAGCTTTCTTT; CDR3: CASSPSTFNTEAFF
D: NA; size: NA; V: TRBV11-2; J: TRBJ1-3; DNA: TGTGCCAGCAGCTTAGGCGGGGCTTACTCTGGAAACACCATATATTTT; CDR3: CASSLGGAYSGNTIYF
D: TRBD1; size: NA; V: TRBV5-1; J: TRBJ2-3; DNA: TGCGCCAGCAGCTTGGCCTTGACAGGGTCGCAACATACGCAGTATTTT; CDR3: CASSLALTGSQHTQYF
D: TRBD1; size: once; V: TRBV4-2; J: TRBJ1-3; DNA: TGTGCCAGCAGCCACCAGGGGGCAGAAGGAAACACCATATATTTT; CDR3: CASSHQGAEGNTIYF
D: NA; size: NA; V: TRBV7-9; J: TRBJ1-1; DNA: TGTGCCAGCAGCTCACCCAAACAGGGAAATACTGAAGCTTTCTTT; CDR3: CASSSPKQGNTEAFF
D: NA; size: NA; V: TRBV16; J: TRBJ2-5; DNA: TGTGCCAGCAGCCAATCAGACGGGTATCGTCAGTACTTC; CDR3: CASSQSDGYRQYF
D: TRBD1; size: NA; V: TRBV25-1; J: TRBJ1-2; DNA: TGTGCCAGCAGTGAGCCCGGGACAGTAGCTAACTATGGCTACACCTTC; CDR3: CASSEPGTVANYGYTF
D: NA; size: few; V: TRBV4-2; J: TRBJ1-2; DNA: TGTGCCAGCAGCCAAGACCGCCTTAGGGAGGGCTACACCTTC; CDR3: CASSQDRLREGYTF
D: TRBD1; size: NA; V: TRBV7-9; J: TRBJ2-5; DNA: TGTGCCAGCAGCTTAACAGGGGAAGAGACCCAGTACTTC; CDR3: CASSLTGEETQYF
D: TRBD2; size: NA; V: TRBV19; J: TRBJ2-7; DNA: TGTGCCAGTAGTACGGGACTAGCGGCCTCCTACGAGCAGTACTTC; CDR3: CASSTGLAASYEQYF
D: NA; size: NA; V: TRBV7-3; J: TRBJ2-2; DNA: TGTGCCAGCAGCTTAAGCCGGGATACCGGGGAGCTGTTTTTT; CDR3: CASSLSRDTGELFF
D: TRBD1; size: NA; V: TRBV7-2; J: TRBJ2-1; DNA: TGTGCCAGCAGCCAATGGACAGGTCACAATGAGCAGTTCTTC; CDR3: CASSQWTGHNEQFF
D: NA; size: few; V: TRBV7-2; J: TRBJ1-6; DNA: TGTGCCAGCAGCTTAGGTGGTCGGAATTCACCCCTCCACTTT; CDR3: CASSLGGRNSPLHF
D: NA; size: NA; V: TRBV7-2; J: TRBJ2-5; DNA: TGTGCCAGCAGCTACGGGGGAGGACTTTCGGAGACCCAGTACTTC; CDR3: CASSYGGGLSETQYF
D: NA; size: NA; V: TRBV5-1; J: TRBJ2-2; DNA: TGCGCCAGCAGCCCATACACCGGGGAGCTGTTTTTT; CDR3: CASSPYTGELFF
D: TRBD1; size: NA; V: TRBV19; J: TRBJ1-5; DNA: TGTGCCAGTACCGGGACAGGGGGCGGCCAGCCCCAGCATTTT; CDR3: CASTGTGGGQPQHF
D: TRBD1; size: NA; V: TRBV5-6; J: TRBJ2-7; DNA: TGTGCCAGCAGCTTCCCGGGACAGGGTCACGAGCAGTACTTC; CDR3: CASSFPGQGHEQYF
D: NA; size: NA; V: TRBV7-8; J: TRBJ2-7; DNA: TGTGCCAGCAGCCTGTCCCACAGGGCCCACTACGAGCAGTACTTC; CDR3: CASSLSHRAHYEQYF
D: NA; size: NA; V: TRBV5-1; J: TRBJ1-1; DNA: TGCGCCAGCAGCTTCGCAGGATGGGACACTGAAGCTTTCTTT; CDR3: CASSFAGWDTEAFF
D: TRBD2; size: NA; V: TRBV4-3; J: TRBJ2-7; DNA: TGCGCCAGCAGCCAAGATCCGGGGGGGACCTACGAGCAGTACTTC; CDR3: CASSQDPGGTYEQYF
D: NA; size: NA; V: TRBV5-5; J: TRBJ1-6; DNA: TGTGCCAGCAGCTTCGGTTCTGGGAGAAATAATTCACCCCTCCACTTT; CDR3: CASSFGSGRNNSPLHF
D: NA; size: NA; V: TRBV6-5; J: TRBJ1-1; DNA: TGTGCCAGCCGTACAGGGCCTTTGAACACTGAAGCTTTCTTT; CDR3: CASRTGPLNTEAFF
D: TRBD2; size: NA; V: TRBV5-1; J: TRBJ2-5; DNA: TGCGCCAGCAGCTCCCCTAGCGGATCTGGGCAAGAGACCCAGTACTTC; CDR3: CASSSPSGSGQETQYF
D: TRBD2; size: few; V: TRBV5-4; J: TRBJ2-5; DNA: TGTGCCAGCAGCTTGGGATTAGCGGGGGGGGAGACCCAGTACTTC; CDR3: CASSLGLAGGETQYF
D: TRBD1; size: NA; V: TRBV15; J: TRBJ1-2; DNA: TGTGCCACCAGCTTGCAGGGGGCGGATGGCTACACCTTC; CDR3: CATSLQGADGYTF
D: NA; size: NA; V: TRBV30; J: TRBJ1-3; DNA: TGTGCCTGGAAACACCGAGGAAACACCATATATTTT; CDR3: CAWKHRGNTIYF
D: NA; size: NA; V: TRBV28; J: TRBJ1-2; DNA: TGTGCCAGCAGTTTATACAGGAAAAACTATGGCTACACCTTC; CDR3: CASSLYRKNYGYTF
D: TRBD1; size: once; V: TRBV28; J: TRBJ2-1; DNA: TGTGCCAGCAGTTTACCCAATGGAGGGACAGGGTTCTACAATGAGCAGTTCTTC; CDR3: CASSLPNGGTGFYNEQFF
D: TRBD1; size: few; V: TRBV5-1; J: TRBJ2-1; DNA: TGCGCCAGCAGCTTGGAGAGGACAGGGAGAATTGTAGGCAATGAGCAGTTCTTC; CDR3: CASSLERTGRIVGNEQFF
D: TRBD2; size: NA; V: TRBV3-1/TRBV3-2; J: TRBJ2-5; DNA: TGTGCCAGCAGCCTCCGTAGCGGGAGAGGGGAGACCCAGTACTTC; CDR3: CASSLRSGRGETQYF
D: TRBD1; size: NA; V: TRBV10-3; J: TRBJ2-5; DNA: TGTGCCATCCGGGTCGGGACAGGGGTACAAGAGACCCAGTACTTC; CDR3: CAIRVGTGVQETQYF
D: TRBD2; size: NA; V: TRBV19; J: TRBJ2-1; DNA: TGTGCCAGTAGCCACCGACTAGCGGCTTCCTACAATGAGCAGTTCTTC; CDR3: CASSHRLAASYNEQFF
D: TRBD2; size: NA; V: TRBV2; J: TRBJ2-5; DNA: TGTGCCAGCCTTAGCGGGGTGGATCAAGAGACCCAGTACTTC; CDR3: CASLSGVDQETQYF
D: TRBD2; size: NA; V: TRBV27; J: TRBJ2-7; DNA: TGTGCCAGCAGCCTAGGATCGGGGAGGGCAGTATTC; CDR3: CASSLGSGRAVF
D: NA; size: NA; V: TRBV19; J: TRBJ1-1; DNA: TGTGCCAGTAGGATGACAGGCATGAACACTGAAGCTTTCTTT; CDR3: CASRMTGMNTEAFF